The TCR beta chain described here comes from a study of T cells in Graves' hyperthyroidism and ophthalmopathy. Study results and limitations: A 13 V-J model separated ophthalmopathy from stable hyperthyroidism.

V lost 4 bases and J 2 bases, leaving 12 bases between the germline ends. The CDR3 totals 15 residues. CDR1 SNHLY and CDR2 FYNNEI come from the germline V gene. This clonotype was seen at least ten times. Its antigen is still unknown. Amplified TCR beta CDR3 regions derived from RNA transcripts. A first-round RT-PCR of the TCR CDR3 used the HTBI primer set. TCRdb re-derived calls from the multiplex PCR reads in MiXCR, one entry per CDR3 protein. In the table there are approximately 590,000 distinct CDR3 sequences, 15% to 19% of which are singletons. The chain is built from TRBV2 and TRBJ1-5; D might be TRBD1 (6 bases). The TCR comes from a woman aged 25 to 39 with Graves' hyperthyroidism. Input material: blood. CDR3 sequence reads: CASSVWGAGNQPQHF. The CDR3 region has the DNA TGTGCCAGCAGTGTATGGGGGGCTGGCAATCAGCCCCAGCATTTT.